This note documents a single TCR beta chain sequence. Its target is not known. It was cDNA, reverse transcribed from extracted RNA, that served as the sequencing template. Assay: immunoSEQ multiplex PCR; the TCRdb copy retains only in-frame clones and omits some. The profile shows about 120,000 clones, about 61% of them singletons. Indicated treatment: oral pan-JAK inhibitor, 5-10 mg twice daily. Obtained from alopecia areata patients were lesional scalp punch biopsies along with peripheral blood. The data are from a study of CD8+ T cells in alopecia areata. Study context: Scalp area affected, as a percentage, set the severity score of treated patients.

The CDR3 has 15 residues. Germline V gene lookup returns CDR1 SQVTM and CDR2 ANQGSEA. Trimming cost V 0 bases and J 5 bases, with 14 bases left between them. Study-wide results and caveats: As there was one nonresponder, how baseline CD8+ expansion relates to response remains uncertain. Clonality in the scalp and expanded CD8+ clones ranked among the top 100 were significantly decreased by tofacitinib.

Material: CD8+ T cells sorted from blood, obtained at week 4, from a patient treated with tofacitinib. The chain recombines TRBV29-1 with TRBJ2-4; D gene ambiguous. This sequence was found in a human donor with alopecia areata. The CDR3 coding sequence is TGCAGCGTTGAAGATCCTGGTTTCGGTCAAAACATTCAGTACTTC. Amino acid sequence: CSVEDPGFGQNIQYF.